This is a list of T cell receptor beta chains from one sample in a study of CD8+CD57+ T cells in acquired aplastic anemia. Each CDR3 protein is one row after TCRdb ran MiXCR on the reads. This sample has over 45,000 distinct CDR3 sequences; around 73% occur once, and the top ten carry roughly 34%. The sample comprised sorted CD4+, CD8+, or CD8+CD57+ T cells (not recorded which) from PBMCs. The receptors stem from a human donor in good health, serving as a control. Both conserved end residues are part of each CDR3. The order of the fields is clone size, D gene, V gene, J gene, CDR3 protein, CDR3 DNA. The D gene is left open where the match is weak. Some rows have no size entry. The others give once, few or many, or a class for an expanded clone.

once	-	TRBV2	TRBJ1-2	CASSEKRWSSGYTF	TGTGCCAGCAGTGAAAAACGGTGGAGCTCTGGCTACACCTTC
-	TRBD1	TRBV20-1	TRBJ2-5	CSATRTGVGETQYF	TGCAGTGCTACTCGGACAGGGGTAGGGGAGACCCAGTACTTC
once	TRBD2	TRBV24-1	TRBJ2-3	CATSDSGRAGVDTRYF	TGTGCCACCAGTGATTCAGGGAGAGCGGGGGTAGATACGCGGTATTTT
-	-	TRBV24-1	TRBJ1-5	CATSDSHRQPQHF	TGTGCCACCAGTGATTCCCACCGACAGCCCCAGCATTTT
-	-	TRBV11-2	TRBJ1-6	CASSLEGLGSSYNSPLHF	TGTGCCAGCAGCTTAGAGGGACTCGGGAGCTCCTATAATTCACCCCTCCACTTT
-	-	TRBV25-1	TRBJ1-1	CASSESHVGGAFF	TGTGCCAGCAGTGAATCCCACGTAGGAGGTGCTTTCTTT
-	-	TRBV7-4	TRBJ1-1	CASTLSLAGTEAFF	TGTGCCAGCACCCTTAGTCTGGCGGGTACTGAAGCTTTCTTT
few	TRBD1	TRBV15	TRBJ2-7	CATSRDPGDRGEQYF	TGTGCCACCAGCAGAGACCCTGGGGACAGGGGCGAGCAGTACTTC
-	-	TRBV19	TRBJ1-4	CASSEQGPEKLFF	TGTGCCAGTAGTGAACAGGGCCCTGAAAAACTGTTTTTT
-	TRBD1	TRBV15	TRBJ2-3	CATSRGQEGTDTQYF	TGTGCCACCAGCAGGGGACAGGAAGGTACAGATACGCAGTATTTT
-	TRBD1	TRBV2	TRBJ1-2	CASSRTGADYGYTF	TGTGCCAGCAGCAGGACAGGGGCGGACTATGGCTACACCTTC
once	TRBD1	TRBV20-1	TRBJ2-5	CSALRDSGTQYF	TGCAGTGCTCTCCGGGACAGCGGGACCCAGTACTTC
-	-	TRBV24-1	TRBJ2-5	CATSTGSNSPQYF	TGTGCCACCAGTACGGGGAGTAATTCACCCCAGTACTTC
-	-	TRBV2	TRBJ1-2	CASSAGGRSYGYTF	TGCGCCAGCAGCGCGGGAGGCCGGAGCTATGGCTACACCTTC
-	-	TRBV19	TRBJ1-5	CAGGEVDQPQHF	TGTGCCGGAGGGGAGGTAGATCAGCCCCAGCATTTT
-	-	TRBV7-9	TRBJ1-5	CASSLGGAGQPQHF	TGTGCCAGCAGCTTGGGAGGGGCCGGGCAGCCCCAGCATTTT
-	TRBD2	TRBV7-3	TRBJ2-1	CASGEGSSANEQFF	TGTGCCAGCGGGGAGGGTAGCTCCGCCAATGAGCAGTTCTTC
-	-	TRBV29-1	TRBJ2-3	CSVASLAAQYF	TGCAGCGTTGCCTCTCTAGCTGCGCAGTATTTT
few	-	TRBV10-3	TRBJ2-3	CAISEGGRGTDTQYF	TGTGCCATCAGTGAGGGGGGGAGAGGGACAGATACGCAGTATTTT
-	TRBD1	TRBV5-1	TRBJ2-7	CASSQGQGLSYEQYF	TGCGCCAGCAGCCAGGGACAGGGTCTCTCCTACGAGCAGTACTTC
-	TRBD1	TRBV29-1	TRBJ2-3	CSAVRQGADTQYF	TGCAGCGCAGTCCGACAGGGGGCAGATACGCAGTATTTT
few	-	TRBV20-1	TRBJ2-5	CSAGRGGQETQYF	TGCAGTGCTGGGAGAGGGGGCCAAGAGACCCAGTACTTC
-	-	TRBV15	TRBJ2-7	CATSRVQTRDRSYEQYF	TGTGCCACCAGCAGAGTACAAACCCGGGACCGCTCCTACGAGCAGTACTTC
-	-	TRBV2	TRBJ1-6	CASTGPARTSPLHF	TGTGCCAGCACCGGACCCGCCAGGACGTCACCCCTCCACTTT
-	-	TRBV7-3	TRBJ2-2	CASSLRVDGLPNTGELFF	TGTGCCAGCAGCTTACGAGTTGACGGCCTACCAAACACCGGGGAGCTGTTTTTT
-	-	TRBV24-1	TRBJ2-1	CATSDLLGNEQFF	TGTGCCACCAGTGATTTGCTGGGCAATGAGCAGTTCTTC
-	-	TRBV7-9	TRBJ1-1	CASSLAEGTEAFF	TGTGCCAGCAGCTTAGCCGAGGGGACTGAAGCTTTCTTT
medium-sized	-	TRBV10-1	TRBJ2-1	CASSDGITGDEQFF	TGCGCCAGCAGTGATGGGATTACCGGCGATGAGCAGTTCTTC